This TCR beta chain was recorded in a study of blood T cell repertoires in COVID-19. Turning to the study itself: Italy, Spain and the United States were the sources of the convalescent and acute COVID-19 samples. T cells, B-cell-depleted T cells, or PBMCs provided the cDNA or gDNA that served as material.

Source study methods: From reference gene primer amplification, estimates of nucleated cell counts were derived. The table came from immunoSEQ multiplex PCR; TCRdb's copy has only in-frame clones and leaves some out. D and trimming come from the DNA, and the V and J calls and clone size come from that table. This sample has approximately 250,000 clones; 84% occur once, and the top ten carry 4.2%. Looked up from germline, CDR1 is SQVTM and CDR2 is ANQGSEA. The CDR3 is 13 residues long. Trimming removed 6 bases from V and 6 bases from J; junction bases left unmatched: 10. This clone has only a few counts.

The TCR sequence derives from a man in his sixties with acute or convalescent COVID-19. Material: peripheral blood. The V call is TRBV29-1, the J call TRBJ1-1, with 7 positions matching TRBD1. The CDR3 loop is CSVFTGEVAEAFF. The CDR3 bases are TGCAGCGTCTTCACAGGGGAGGTGGCTGAAGCTTTCTTT. The full variable domain, its missing parts supplied by reference TRBV29-1 and TRBJ1-1, is SAVISQKPSRDICQRGTSLTIQCQVDSQVTMMFWYRQQPGQSLTLIATANQGSEATYESGFVIDKFPISRPNLTFSTLTVSNMSPEDSSIYLCSVFTGEVAEAFFGQGTRLTVV.